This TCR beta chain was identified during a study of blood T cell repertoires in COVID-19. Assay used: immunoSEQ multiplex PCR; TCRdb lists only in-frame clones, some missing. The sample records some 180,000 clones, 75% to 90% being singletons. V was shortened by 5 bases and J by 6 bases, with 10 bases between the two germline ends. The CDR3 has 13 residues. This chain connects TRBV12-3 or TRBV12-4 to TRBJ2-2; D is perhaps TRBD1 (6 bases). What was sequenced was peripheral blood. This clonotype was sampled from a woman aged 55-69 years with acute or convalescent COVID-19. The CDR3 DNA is TGTGCCAGCAGTCTTCAGGGGTCCGGGGAGCTGTTTTTT. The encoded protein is CASSLQGSGELFF.